This TCR beta chain derives from a study of blood T cell repertoires in COVID-19 (dated by TCRdb to the early 2020s). As for the study more broadly: Samples from collaborators originated in the United States, Italy and Spain and spanned both the acute and convalescent phases of COVID-19. The dataset comprised deeply sampled blood TCRbeta repertoires from subjects exposed to, actively infected with, or recovered from COVID-19. The repertoires were made available in a free public database intended to serve as a resource for research on the immune response to SARS-CoV-2. The sample metadata nearly always contained a de-identified subject ID, COVID-19 status, age in years and sex. Samples came from the ongoing ImmuneRACE study (first 160 participants) plus 1,254 subjects from 6 global collaborators. The material from the prospective study consisted of cDNA or gDNA derived from T cells, B-cell-depleted T cells, or PBMCs. Where available, HLA class I and class II types were obtained from metadata supplied by the sample provider rather than from assay-based typing. On the study overall, not on this receptor specifically: The amount of clinical and demographic metadata varied by source and participant and was provided uncurated.

The germline V gene (reference sequence) sets CDR1 to SGHNT and CDR2 to YYREEE. At the junction V is shortened by 0 bases and J by 3 bases, with 12 bases in between. The CDR3, from cysteine to phenylalanine, totals 15 residues. Of all the DNA, just the CDR3 is kept, 45 bases in frame from base 1. TCRbeta CDR3 regions were amplified from genomic DNA by means of the immunoSEQ Assay, a bias-controlled multiplex PCR. In the authors' own workflow: The number of nucleated cells in each sample was estimated from the amplification of reference gene primers within the assay. To quantify the absolute abundance of each unique TCRbeta CDR3 rearrangement, sequence reads were collapsed and filtered. For each sample, productive Simpson clonality was calculated by taking the square root of Simpson's diversity index across productive rearrangements. TCRdb's version of the immuneACCESS table is confined to in-frame rearrangements and falls short of the full clone set. An unresolved V gene accounts for under half of the shortfall where checked; the remainder is of unknown origin. The V and J calls and the clone size are those of that table, but D and trimming were determined from the DNA. The sample table contains about 26,000 clones; only one count was recorded for around 87% of them. The ten top clones hold over 9% of the sample.

On this clone: Its antigen remains unidentified. No much larger clone is present one base from it, and per-base qualities are unavailable.

Whole blood was collected in K2EDTA tubes by collaborating institutions according to the institutions' own protocols. Collaborator samples were shipped for TCRbeta analysis as frozen whole blood, isolated PBMCs, or DNA extracted from either sample type. The sample comprised peripheral blood. Here the chain combines TRBV5-4 and TRBJ1-1; possibly the D gene is TRBD1, per 5 matching bases. This receptor was taken from a man aged 65 to 79 with acute or convalescent COVID-19. The DNA is TGTGCCAGCAGCTTGGGAAGGGGCCGGTACACTGAAGCTTTCTTT. The translation is CASSLGRGRYTEAFF.